Listed below are T cell receptor beta chains from one sample, sequenced in a study of immune heterogeneity within non-small cell lung tumors. MiXCR was run by TCRdb on the multiplex PCR reads, yielding one entry per CDR3 protein. The data show 4,500 to 7,000 distinct CDR3 sequences, about a fifth seen once. Sequencing used lung tumor tissue. The receptor source for this set is a man aged 60 to 69 with non-small cell lung cancer. Each CDR3 is given with its conserved first and last residue. Each record gives: D gene, V gene, clone size, J gene, CDR3 DNA, CDR3 protein. D genes are given only for firm matches. The size field is filled for only some rows; it gives once, few, many or a size class.

.,TRBV19,medium-sized,TRBJ2-1,TGTGCCAGTAGTATCCTTCGGGGTAATGAGCAGTTCTTC,CASSILRGNEQFF
.,TRBV12-3/TRBV12-4,medium-sized,TRBJ1-1,TGTGCCAGCAGTCACGGTAGGGGGAATAATAAAGCTTTCTTT,CASSHGRGNNKAFF
TRBD1,TRBV5-6,many,TRBJ1-5,TGTGCCAGCAGCTTGGGTAAGCAGGGGGGAATTGGCGGCAATCAGCCCCAGCATTTT,CASSLGKQGGIGGNQPQHF
.,TRBV2,.,TRBJ2-1,TGTGCCAGCAGTTCCCCCAATGGCTTCGAGACTAGGGACTACAATGAGCAGTTCTTC,CASSSPNGFETRDYNEQFF
TRBD2,TRBV24-1,medium-sized,TRBJ2-3,TGTGCCACCAGTGATGGACTAGCTTTTACAGATACGCAGTATTTT,CATSDGLAFTDTQYF
.,TRBV30,medium-sized,TRBJ2-1,TGTGCCTGTCGCAGGGGCAATGAGCAGTTCTTC,CACRRGNEQFF
.,TRBV9,many,TRBJ1-4,TGTGCCAGCAGCGTAGGAGGGGGTAATGAAAAACTGTTTTTT,CASSVGGGNEKLFF
.,TRBV6-6,medium-sized,TRBJ1-5,TGTGCCAGCAGTTACTCGTCCGGGGGCAATCAGCCCCAGCATTTT,CASSYSSGGNQPQHF
.,TRBV4-1,large,TRBJ1-2,TGCGCCAGCAGCCCCCTCGGGCAGATATCTAACTATGGCTACACCTTC,CASSPLGQISNYGYTF
.,TRBV7-8,many,TRBJ1-1,TGTGCCAGCAGCAGAGCGGGCGGGAACACTGAAGCTTTCTTT,CASSRAGGNTEAFF
.,TRBV7-6,.,TRBJ2-1,TGTGCCAGCAGCTTATTCCAGGGCAATGAGCAGTTCTTC,CASSLFQGNEQFF
TRBD2,TRBV15,medium-sized,TRBJ2-7,TGTGCCACCAGCAGAGACAGCGGGAGGGCCTTCGAGCAGTACTTC,CATSRDSGRAFEQYF
.,TRBV27,medium-sized,TRBJ1-4,TGTGCCAGCAGTTTAATATGGGGTGAAAAACTGTTTTTT,CASSLIWGEKLFF
TRBD2,TRBV5-5,.,TRBJ2-1,TGTGCCAGCAGCTTGGCCTTAGCGGGAGCGGAGCAGTTCTTC,CASSLALAGAEQFF
.,TRBV7-7,medium-sized,TRBJ1-1,TGTGCTAGCAGCCTGGGCGCCAACACTGAAGCTTTCTTT,CASSLGANTEAFF
TRBD1,TRBV20-1,medium-sized,TRBJ1-5,TGCAGTGCCACAGGGGGCTCCGGGCAGCCCCAGCATTTT,CSATGGSGQPQHF
.,TRBV7-3,many,TRBJ1-1,TGTGCCAGCAGGAGGGAAGCGAACACTGAAGCTTTCTTT,CASRREANTEAFF
TRBD1,TRBV19,.,TRBJ2-7,TGTGACAGTAGTATAGGACAGGGGGAGTACGAGCAGTACTTC,CDSSIGQGEYEQYF
.,TRBV12-3/TRBV12-4,many,TRBJ1-1,TGTGCCAGCAGTTTAGGGGGGTTTCCTGAAGCTTTCTTT,CASSLGGFPEAFF
TRBD1,TRBV20-1,many,TRBJ1-2,TGCAGTGACGGGGGACAGACCTATGGCTACACCTTC,CSDGGQTYGYTF
TRBD2,TRBV11-2,many,TRBJ2-3,TGTGCCAGCAGCCAGCGACTAGCGAGCACAGATACGCAGTATTTT,CASSQRLASTDTQYF
TRBD1,TRBV2,medium-sized,TRBJ1-2,TGTGCCAGCAGGACAGGGTGGATCTATGGCTACACCTTC,CASRTGWIYGYTF
.,TRBV20-1,many,TRBJ2-1,TGCAGTGCTAGAGCCTCGATGGGGTACGGGACGAGCTCCTACAATGAGCAGTTCTTC,CSARASMGYGTSSYNEQFF
.,TRBV3-1,medium-sized,TRBJ2-7,TGTGCCAGCAGCCAACATATTTCAAACAAGGCGAGGGAGCAGTACTTC,CASSQHISNKAREQYF
.,TRBV4-1,.,TRBJ2-4,TGCGCCAGCAGCCAAGATTCGGAGGGGGCCAAAAACATTCAGTACTTC,CASSQDSEGAKNIQYF
TRBD1,TRBV6-1,medium-sized,TRBJ2-7,TGTGCCAGCAGAGTGGGACAGAGCTCCTACGAGCAGTACTTC,CASRVGQSSYEQYF
TRBD2,TRBV11-2,medium-sized,TRBJ2-7,TGTGCCAGCAGCTTCCTAGCGGGACAATACGAGCAGTACTTC,CASSFLAGQYEQYF
.,TRBV11-2,medium-sized,TRBJ2-3,TGTGCCAGCAGCCAAAGAGGAGATAGCACAGATACGCAGTATTTT,CASSQRGDSTDTQYF
.,TRBV6-1,many,TRBJ1-5,TGTGCCAGCAGGCCCGGGGGGGGCTATAGCAATCAGCCCCAGCATTTT,CASRPGGGYSNQPQHF
.,TRBV5-6,many,TRBJ1-1,TGTGCCAGCAGCTTGTGGGGAATTGGTTCTGAAGCTTTCTTT,CASSLWGIGSEAFF
TRBD1,TRBV3-1,many,TRBJ2-1,TGTGCCAGCAAGACTGGGACAGGGGTCAATGAGCAGTTCTTC,CASKTGTGVNEQFF
TRBD1,TRBV12-3/TRBV12-4,.,TRBJ2-1,TGTGCCAGCAGGAGGACAGGGTCGCATGAGCAGTTCTTC,CASRRTGSHEQFF
.,TRBV7-9,many,TRBJ2-1,TGTGCCAGCAGCTTAGCCTATAATGAGCAGTTCTTC,CASSLAYNEQFF
.,TRBV20-1,medium-sized,TRBJ2-1,TGCAGTGCTCTAGGAGGGTGGGAGCAGTTCTTC,CSALGGWEQFF
.,TRBV12-3/TRBV12-4,medium-sized,TRBJ2-7,TGTGCCAGCAGTTCGTATGATATCGAGCAGTACTTC,CASSSYDIEQYF
.,TRBV19,few,TRBJ2-5,TGTGCCAGTAGTATAGCTACGGCCCAAGGAGAGACCCAGTACTTC,CASSIATAQGETQYF
TRBD2,TRBV28,medium-sized,TRBJ2-2,TGTGCCAGCAGGGTAGCGGGAGCGGGCACCGGGGAGCTGTTTTTT,CASRVAGAGTGELFF
TRBD1,TRBV19,many,TRBJ2-1,TGTGCCAGTAGTGAGGACAGGGCCACTAGCTCCTACAATGAGCAGTTCTTC,CASSEDRATSSYNEQFF
.,TRBV12-3/TRBV12-4,.,TRBJ1-1,TGTGCCAGCAGTTCTTTGGTGGCCGACACTGAAGCTTCCTTT,CASSSLVADTEASF
TRBD1,TRBV6-1,few,TRBJ1-4,TGTGCCAGCAGTGATTGGACAGGGGGTGAAAAACTGTTTTTT,CASSDWTGGEKLFF
TRBD1,TRBV29-1,many,TRBJ2-3,TGCAGCGGAGGGACAGATAACACAGATACGCAGTATTTT,CSGGTDNTDTQYF
.,TRBV5-1,medium-sized,TRBJ2-3,TGCGCCAGGATCCCTTGGGTTGTAGGCACAGATACGCAGTATTTT,CARIPWVVGTDTQYF
.,TRBV9,medium-sized,TRBJ1-3,TGTGCCAGCAGCCCCCGTTTGCCTGGAAACACCATATATTTT,CASSPRLPGNTIYF
.,TRBV15,many,TRBJ1-1,TGTGCCACCAGCAGAGTTAAGGGGTTGGGCACTGAAGCTTTCTTT,CATSRVKGLGTEAFF
TRBD2,TRBV3-1,many,TRBJ2-6,TGTGCCAGCAGCCCAAGTAGTCATGCTAGCGGGAGATGGGTTGGGGCCAACGTCCTGACTTTC,CASSPSSHASGRWVGANVLTF
TRBD1,TRBV5-6,many,TRBJ1-4,TGTGCCAGCAGCTCCGGGGACAGGATTAATGAAAAACTGTTTTTT,CASSSGDRINEKLFF
.,TRBV27,medium-sized,TRBJ2-7,TGTGCCAGCACCCCGCGCGGCGATACCTCCTACGAGCAGTACTTC,CASTPRGDTSYEQYF
.,TRBV7-2,.,TRBJ1-2,TGTGCCAGCAGCCCCAGAGCATTGAGCCATGGCTGCACCTTC,CASSPRALSHGCTF
.,TRBV5-1,.,TRBJ2-7,TGCGCCAGCAGCTTCACAGGGAAGCTATCCCCCGAGCAGTACTTC,CASSFTGKLSPEQYF
.,TRBV6-2/TRBV6-3,.,TRBJ2-7,TGTGCCAGCTTTTACACAGGCCTTAACCCCTACGAGCAGTACTTC,CASFYTGLNPYEQYF